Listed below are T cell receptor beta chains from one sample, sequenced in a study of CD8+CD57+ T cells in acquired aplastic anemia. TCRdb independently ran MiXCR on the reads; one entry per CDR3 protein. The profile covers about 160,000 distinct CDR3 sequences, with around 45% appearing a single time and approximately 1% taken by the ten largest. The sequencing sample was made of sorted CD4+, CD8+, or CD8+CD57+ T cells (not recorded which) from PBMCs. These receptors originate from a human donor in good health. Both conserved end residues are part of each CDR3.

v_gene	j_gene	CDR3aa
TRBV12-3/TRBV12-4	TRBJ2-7	CASSLGGDLYEQYF
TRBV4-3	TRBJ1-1	CASSQATVNTEAFF
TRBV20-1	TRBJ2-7	CSAEIISYEQYF
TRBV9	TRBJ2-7	CASSVDSGGPREQYF
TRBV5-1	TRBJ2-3	CASSLSPGLAGQGRDTDTQYF
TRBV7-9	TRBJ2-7	CASSLRGQGFYEQYF
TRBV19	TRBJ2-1	CASSTGTGLNNEQFF
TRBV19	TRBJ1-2	CASSVSSGFRGYTF
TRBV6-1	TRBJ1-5	CASSEARGAAHQPQHF
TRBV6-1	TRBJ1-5	CASYPGGGPQHF
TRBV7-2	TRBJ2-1	CASSIQRGPNNEQFF
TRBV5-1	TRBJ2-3	CASSSGDRSTDTQYF
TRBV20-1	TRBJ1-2	CSASRTGVVPYGYTF
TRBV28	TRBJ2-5	CASSQGDRVETQYF
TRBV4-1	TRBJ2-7	CASSQDRGGSPYEQYF
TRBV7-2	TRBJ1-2	CASTRTRVGYTF
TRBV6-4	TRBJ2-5	CASSDLRGQETQYF
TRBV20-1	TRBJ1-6	CSAREPRGGSPLHF
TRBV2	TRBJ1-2	CASRRVFLNYGYTF
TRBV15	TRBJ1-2	CATSRPMDGYYGYTF